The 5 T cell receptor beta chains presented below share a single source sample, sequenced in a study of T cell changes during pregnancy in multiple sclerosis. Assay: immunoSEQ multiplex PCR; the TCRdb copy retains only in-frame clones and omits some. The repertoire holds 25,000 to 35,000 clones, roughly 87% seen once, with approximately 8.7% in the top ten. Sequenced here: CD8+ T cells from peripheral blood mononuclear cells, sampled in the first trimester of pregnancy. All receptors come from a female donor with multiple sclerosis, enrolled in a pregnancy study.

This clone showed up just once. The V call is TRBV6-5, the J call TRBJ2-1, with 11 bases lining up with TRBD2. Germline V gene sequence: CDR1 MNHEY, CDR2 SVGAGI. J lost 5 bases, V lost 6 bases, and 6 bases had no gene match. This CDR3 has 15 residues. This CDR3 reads CASSITSGGNNEQFF. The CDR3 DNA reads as TGTGCCAGCAGCATTACTAGCGGGGGTAACAATGAGCAGTTCTTC.

The CDR3 protein is CAWRPQGANTEAFF. CDR3 in DNA: TGTGCCTGGAGACCGCAGGGGGCAAACACTGAAGCTTTCTTT. The chain uses TRBV30 and TRBJ1-1, with 8 bases identical to TRBD1. With V trimmed by 3 bases and J by 2 bases, 5 bases remained unmatched. Germline CDR1 and CDR2: GTSNPN and SVGIG (reference sequence). The CDR3 loop spans 14 amino acids.

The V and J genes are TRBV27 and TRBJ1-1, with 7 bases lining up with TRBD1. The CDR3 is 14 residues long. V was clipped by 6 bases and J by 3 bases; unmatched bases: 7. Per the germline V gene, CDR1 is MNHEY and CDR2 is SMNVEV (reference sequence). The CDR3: CASSPQGGDTEAFF. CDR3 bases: TGTGCCAGCAGCCCTCAGGGGGGAGACACTGAAGCTTTCTTT.

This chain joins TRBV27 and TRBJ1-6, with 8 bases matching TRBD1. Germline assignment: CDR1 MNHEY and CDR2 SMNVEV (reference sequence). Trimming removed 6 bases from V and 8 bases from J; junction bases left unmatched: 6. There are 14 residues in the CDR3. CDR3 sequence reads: CASSPGQGYSPLHF. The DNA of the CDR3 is TGTGCCAGCAGCCCTGGACAGGGTTATTCACCCCTCCACTTT.

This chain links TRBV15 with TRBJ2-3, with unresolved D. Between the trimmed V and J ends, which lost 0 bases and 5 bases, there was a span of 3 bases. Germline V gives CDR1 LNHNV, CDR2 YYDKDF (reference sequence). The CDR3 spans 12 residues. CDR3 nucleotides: TGTGCCACCAGCAGAGATCTAGATACGCAGTATTTT. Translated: CATSRDLDTQYF.